The next 3 T cell receptor beta chains were all read from a single sample in a study of vaccination effects on CD4 cells after COVID-19. The protocol was immunoSEQ multiplex PCR, while the TCRdb copy is restricted to in-frame clones and leaves out a portion. The data contain roughly 23,000 clones, around four fifths of them singletons. Their antigen targets remain unknown. The ViraFEST assay expanded antigen-specific CD4+ T cells with viral peptide pools before sequencing. The authors isolated CD4+ T cells after around nine days of culture. Everyone in the study got two shots of either the BNT162b2 or mRNA-1273 vaccine. The material was CD4+ T cells from PBMCs cultured with HCoV-NL63 spike peptides, obtained after COVID-19 vaccination. The receptors originated from a human donor who received a COVID-19 vaccine.

The chain carries TRBV2 and TRBJ2-2; a possible D gene is TRBD1 (5 bases). The germline CDR1 and CDR2 sequences are SNHLY and FYNNEI. This CDR3 region has 15 residues. Trimming cost V 3 bases and J 6 bases, with 14 bases left between them. The DNA of the CDR3 is TGTGCCAGCAGTGAGAAGGGGCTAAAGGCCGGGGAGCTGTTTTTT. Translation: CASSEKGLKAGELFF.

The chain has TRBV5-1 and TRBJ2-1; the match to TRBD2 covers 10 bases. Germline CDR1 reads SGHRS; CDR2 reads YFSETQ. There are 19 residues in the CDR3. The V gene end was trimmed by 1 base and the J gene end by 5 bases; junction bases not matched to a gene: 15. The CDR3 spells CASSLRGLAGEIVDNEQFF. CDR3 coding DNA: TGCGCCAGCAGCTTGCGTGGGCTAGCGGGAGAAATAGTCGACAATGAGCAGTTCTTC.

This clone occurred a few times. This rearrangement joins TRBV3-1 (or the pseudogene TRBV3-2) to TRBJ1-1; unclear D gene. Germline assignment: CDR1 LGHDT and CDR2 YNNKEL (reference sequence). This CDR3 is 14 amino acids long. The V gene lost 4 bases and the J gene lost 0 bases, with 9 bases spanning the gap. The CDR3 region is CASSRKTLNTEAFF. The DNA for the CDR3 is TGTGCCAGCAGCCGGAAGACTCTGAACACTGAAGCTTTCTTT.